These 3 T cell receptor beta chains came from one sample sequenced in a study of Ad26.COV2.S vaccination and SARS-CoV-2 variants. Treatment noted: some 19 received Ad26.COV2.S at low or high dose, single or two shots; 5 received placebo; per-sample allocation not given. At day 63 after the first vaccine or placebo injection, samples were drawn. The repertoire was sequenced with immunoSEQ multiplex PCR; TCRdb's copy has only in-frame clones and lacks some. The sample consists of 330,000 or so clones, roughly 90% of them appearing once. This sample comprised peripheral blood, obtained in a trial of Ad26.COV2.S vaccine versus placebo. The receptors originated from a person aged 18-65 years who received the Ad26.COV2.S COVID-19 vaccine or a placebo.

The gene calls are TRBV14 and TRBJ2-5; D may be TRBD2 (5 bases). The V gene's germline CDR1 is SGHDN and CDR2 FVKESK. The V end lost 4 bases, the J end lost 5 bases, and 17 bases lay between the germline ends. CDR3 size: 15 residues. CDR3 nucleotide sequence: TGTGCCAGCAGCCGGACTGCCGGAGAGTGGGAGACCCAGTACTTC. Translating gives CASSRTAGEWETQYF.

This chain uses TRBV2 with TRBJ1-2; D unclear. The CDR3 length is 12 residues. Germline values: CDR1 SNHLY, CDR2 FYNNEI. The V end lost 5 bases, the J end lost 8 bases, and 12 bases lay between the germline ends. The CDR3 nucleotides read TGTGCCAGCAGTCCCCAAATGGGGGGCTACACCTTC. Encoded protein: CASSPQMGGYTF. Supplemented by reference TRBV2 and TRBJ1-2, the full variable domain reads EPEVTQTPSHQVTQMGQEVILRCVPISNHLYFYWYRQILGQKVEFLVSFYNNEISEKSEIFDDQFSVERPDGSNFTLKIRSTKLEDSAMYFCASSPQMGGYTFGSGTRLTVV.

This clone has only one observation. The rearrangement joins TRBV2 to TRBJ2-2; no definite D call. The CDR3 spans 13 residues. The germline gives CDR1 SNHLY, CDR2 FYNNEI. The germline V and J ends were trimmed by 4 bases and 0 bases, with 3 bases remaining between them. The CDR3 here is CASSVANTGELFF. For the CDR3, the DNA is TGTGCCAGCAGTGTGGCGAACACCGGGGAGCTGTTTTTT.